These 20 T cell receptor beta chains were sequenced from one sample in a study of blood T cell repertoires in COVID-19 (dated by TCRdb to the early 2020s). Library generation was performed with the immunoSEQ multiplex PCR assay. This immuneACCESS table, as held by TCRdb, lists in-frame sequences with V and J called but not all clones. Of the missing ones, under half trace to an unresolved V gene in checked studies; the others have no known cause. The sample table lists tens of thousands of clones, just under 85% of them with a count of one. The ten largest make up 28% of the sample. The sample was peripheral blood. These receptors all stem from a man between 65 and 79 years old with acute or convalescent COVID-19.

The V and J genes are TRBV30 and TRBJ2-7; a possible D gene is TRBD1 (6 bases). The CDR3 totals 13 residues. Per the germline V gene, CDR1 is GTSNPN and CDR2 is SVGIG (reference sequence). Trimming cost V 1 base and J 2 bases, with 9 bases left between them. In DNA form, the CDR3 reads TGTGCCTGGAGTGGAGGGGGTCCCTACGAGCAGTACTTC. Translated, it gives CAWSGGGPYEQYF.

The chain links TRBV19 to TRBJ2-7, with a possible D match to TRBD2 (5 bases). CDR3 size: 13 residues. Germline V gene lookup returns CDR1 LNHDA and CDR2 SQIVND (reference sequence). With 3 bases removed from V and 3 bases from J, the gap between germline ends came to 9 bases. The CDR3 is CASSIGVGYEQYF. The CDR3 nucleotides read TGTGCCAGTAGTATCGGGGTTGGCTACGAGCAGTACTTC. The complete variable domain, with remaining parts taken from reference TRBV19 and TRBJ2-7, reads DGGITQSPKYLFRKEGQNVTLSCEQNLNHDAMYWYRQDPGQGLRLIYYSQIVNDFQKGDIAEGYSVSREKKESFPLTVTSAQKNPTAFYLCASSIGVGYEQYFGPGTRLTVT.

The V call is TRBV9, the J call TRBJ1-5, with D maybe TRBD1 (5 bases). The ends were cut back, 2 bases at V and 8 bases at J, with 11 bases in the middle. The CDR3 is 13 amino acids. Germline CDR1 reads SGDLS; CDR2 reads YYNGEE. CDR3 nucleotides: TGTGCCAGCAGCGTTGGGGGGTCAGAGCCCCAGCATTTT. Protein: CASSVGGSEPQHF.

The J gene is TRBJ2-3, the V gene TRBV7-9; D is unresolved. The CDR3 is made up of 12 amino acids. V was clipped by 2 bases and J by 6 bases, with 6 bases between them. Germline CDR1 SEHNR, CDR2 FQNEAQ (reference sequence). CDR3 sequence (DNA): TGTGCCAGCAGCTTAATCGGGGATACGCAGTATTTT. Protein product: CASSLIGDTQYF.

The rearrangement uses TRBV7-2 and TRBJ1-2, with D possibly being TRBD1 (6 bases). Germline V gene lookup returns CDR1 SGHTA and CDR2 FQGNSA. CDR3 length equals 13 residues. The V end lost 5 bases, the J end lost 6 bases, and 13 bases lay between the germline ends. CDR3 in amino acids: CASSTGNRDGYTF. CDR3 coding DNA: TGTGCCAGCAGCACAGGGAATCGGGATGGCTACACCTTC.

The V gene is TRBV6-5, the J gene TRBJ2-2, with 8 nucleotides matching TRBD1. J was trimmed by 1 base and V by 5 bases; bases with no gene match: 3. This CDR3 has 15 amino acids. CDR1 is MNHEY and CDR2 is SVGAGI in the germline V gene. CDR3 DNA sequence: TGTGCCAGCAGTCCCGGGACAGGGAACACCGGGGAGCTGTTTTTT. Protein: CASSPGTGNTGELFF.

This clone was detected only a few times. The chain uses TRBV24-1 and TRBJ1-5; 8 positions agree with TRBD1. This CDR3 is 17 amino acids long. The germline gives CDR1 KGHDR, CDR2 SFDVKD. After removal of 4 bases from V and 4 bases from J, the junction contained 11 bases not matched to a gene. The CDR3 loop is CATSERTGRGVNQPQHF. The DNA for the CDR3 is TGTGCCACCAGTGAAAGGACAGGGAGGGGAGTAAATCAGCCCCAGCATTTT.

The V gene is TRBV27, the J gene TRBJ2-6; TRBD1 matches 8 bases. The CDR3 spans 17 residues. J gave up 1 base and V 3 bases, and 5 bases lay outside the gene matches. Per germline, CDR1 MNHEY and CDR2 SMNVEV (reference sequence). The CDR3 loop reads CASSFRQGASGANVLTF. CDR3 nucleotides: TGTGCCAGCAGTTTCCGGCAGGGGGCGTCTGGGGCCAACGTCCTGACTTTC.

The V gene is TRBV11-3, the J gene TRBJ2-3, with D possibly TRBD2 on 6 matching bases. Germline V gives CDR1 SGHNT, CDR2 YENEEA. Trimming shortened V by 3 bases and J by 4 bases, and 8 bases separated the two germline ends. The CDR3 runs to 13 residues. The DNA for the CDR3 is TGTGCCAGCAGCTTGGGGGGAGCAGATACGCAGTATTTT. Translation gives CASSLGGADTQYF.

This chain links TRBV6-5 with TRBJ1-1; D gene ambiguous. The CDR3 length is 13 residues. V dropped 2 bases and J dropped 0 bases, with 4 bases sitting between them. Germline values: CDR1 MNHEY, CDR2 SVGAGI. In DNA, the CDR3 is TGTGCCAGCAGTTACCAGGTGAACACTGAAGCTTTCTTT. Translated, it gives CASSYQVNTEAFF.

The V call is TRBV18, the J call TRBJ1-5; D perhaps matches TRBD1 (5 bases). Germline V gene data show CDR1 as KGHSH and CDR2 as LQKENI. The V end was cut by 0 bases, the J end by 0 bases, with 9 bases between. This CDR3 has 16 amino acids. CDR3 coding DNA: TGTGCCAGCTCACCACCCGGACAAAATAGCAATCAGCCCCAGCATTTT. Its translation: CASSPPGQNSNQPQHF. Using reference TRBV18 and TRBJ1-5 for the parts outside the CDR3, the full variable domain is NAGVMQNPRHLVRRRGQEARLRCSPMKGHSHVYWYRQLPEEGLKFMVYLQKENIIDESGMPKERFSAEFPKEGPSILRIQQVVRGDSAAYFCASSPPGQNSNQPQHFGDGTRLSIL.

This chain connects TRBV13 to TRBJ2-1; D not resolved. Per the germline V gene, CDR1 is PRHDT and CDR2 is FYEKMQ (reference sequence). CDR3 length: 13 amino acids. V was cut by 3 bases and J by 7 bases, with 10 bases left in between. For the CDR3, the DNA is TGTGCCAGCAGCTTTTATCCCCGGAATGAGCAGTTCTTC. Translating gives CASSFYPRNEQFF.

The chain uses TRBV7-9 and TRBJ1-5, with D perhaps TRBD1 (5 bases). The germline V gene has CDR1 SEHNR and CDR2 FQNEAQ (reference sequence). The length of the CDR3 is 15 residues. V was trimmed by 4 bases and J by 3 bases, leaving 13 bases between them. CDR3 in amino acids: CASSSTDRANQPQHF. In DNA, the CDR3 is TGTGCCAGCAGCTCAACCGACAGAGCCAATCAGCCCCAGCATTTT.

The sample holds one count of this clone. The rearrangement joins TRBV30 to TRBJ2-7; 11 nucleotides agree with TRBD2. Per the germline V gene, CDR1 is GTSNPN and CDR2 is SVGIG (reference sequence). The CDR3 covers 15 residues. With V trimmed by 3 bases and J by 6 bases, 10 bases remained unmatched. Written as DNA, the CDR3 is TGTGCCTGGAGCCCGACTAGCGGGATAGAGGTCGAGCAGTACTTC. Its protein product is CAWSPTSGIEVEQYF.

The chain recombines TRBV10-3 with TRBJ2-1, with TRBD2 identical over 12 bases. Germline loops: CDR1 ENHRY, CDR2 SYGVKD. The CDR3 contains 16 residues. V shed 2 bases, J shed 4 bases, and the junction held 3 bases outside the gene matches. The CDR3 protein is CAISERLAGEYNEQFF. The CDR3 DNA is TGTGCCATCAGTGAGAGACTAGCGGGAGAGTACAATGAGCAGTTCTTC.

The chain employs TRBV11-3 and TRBJ2-2; 9 positions agree with TRBD1. CDR1 is SGHNT and CDR2 is YENEEA in the germline V gene. V shed 7 bases, J shed 6 bases, and the junction held 6 bases outside the gene matches. The CDR3 loop spans 14 amino acids. CDR3 coding DNA: TGTGCCAGCACTCCCGGGACAGGGTCCGGGGAGCTGTTTTTT. Encoded protein: CASTPGTGSGELFF.

The rearrangement links TRBV5-1 to TRBJ2-3; 8 positions match TRBD2. Per germline, CDR1 SGHRS and CDR2 YFSETQ. V gave up 4 bases and J gave up 5 bases; unmatched junction bases: 9. The CDR3 is 15 residues long. CDR3 residues: CASSEFSGSKDTQYF. The CDR3 DNA reads as TGCGCCAGCAGCGAGTTCAGCGGGAGTAAAGATACGCAGTATTTT. Complete variable domain (other parts from reference TRBV5-1 and TRBJ2-3): KAGVTQTPRYLIKTRGQQVTLSCSPISGHRSVSWYQQTPGQGLQFLFEYFSETQRNKGNFPGRFSGRQFSNSRSEMNVSTLELGDSALYLCASSEFSGSKDTQYFGPGTRLTVL.

CDR3: CASSNSGAGTQYF. The CDR3 DNA follows: TGCGCCAGCTCCAATAGCGGGGCAGGTACGCAGTATTTT. This chain uses TRBV10-1 with TRBJ2-3, with 8 bases matching TRBD2. The CDR3 is 13 residues long. The V segment lost 8 bases and the J segment 8 bases; nucleotides outside the gene matches: 9. Germline assignment: CDR1 WNHNN and CDR2 SYGVQD (reference sequence).

This chain connects TRBV6-6 to TRBJ1-2; D is possibly TRBD1 (5 bases). V was pared by 6 bases and J by 5 bases, with 13 bases between. Germline assignment: CDR1 MNHNY and CDR2 SVGAGI (reference sequence). This CDR3 spans 13 amino acids. The CDR3 DNA reads TGTGCCAGCAGCTATGACCCAGGGTATGGCTACACCTTC. Protein: CASSYDPGYGYTF.

V usage is TRBV28 and J usage is TRBJ1-1; D gene ambiguous. This CDR3 has 12 residues. Deletions cut 7 bases from V and 6 bases from J, with 12 bases between. Germline CDR1 MDHEN, CDR2 SYDVKM. CDR3 coding DNA: TGTGCCAGCATCACCCCAGGTTCTGAAGCTTTCTTT. Protein: CASITPGSEAFF. The full variable domain, in which reference TRBV28 and TRBJ1-1 provide the parts outside the CDR3, is DVKVTQSSRYLVKRTGEKVFLECVQDMDHENMFWYRQDPGLGLRLIYFSYDVKMKEKGDIPEGYSVSREKKERFSLILESASTNQTSMYLCASITPGSEAFFGQGTRLTVV.